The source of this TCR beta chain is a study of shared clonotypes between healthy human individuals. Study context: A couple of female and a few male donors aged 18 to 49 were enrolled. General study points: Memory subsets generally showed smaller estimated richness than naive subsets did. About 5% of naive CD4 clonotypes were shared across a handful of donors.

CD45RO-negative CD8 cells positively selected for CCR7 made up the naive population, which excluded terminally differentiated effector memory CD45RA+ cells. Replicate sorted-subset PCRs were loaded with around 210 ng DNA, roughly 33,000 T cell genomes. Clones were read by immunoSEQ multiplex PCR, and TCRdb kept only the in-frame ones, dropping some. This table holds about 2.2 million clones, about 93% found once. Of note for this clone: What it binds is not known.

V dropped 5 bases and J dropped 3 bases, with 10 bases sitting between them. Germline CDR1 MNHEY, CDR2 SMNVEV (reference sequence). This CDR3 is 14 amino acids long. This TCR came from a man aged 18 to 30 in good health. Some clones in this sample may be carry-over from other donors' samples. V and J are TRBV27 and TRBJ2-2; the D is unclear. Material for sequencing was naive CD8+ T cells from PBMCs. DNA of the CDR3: TGTGCCAGCAGTACCATCACTGACACCGGGGAGCTGTTTTTT. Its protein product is CASSTITDTGELFF.